Below, one T cell receptor (beta chain) is given with its context. This sample was taken from a study of blood T cell repertoires in COVID-19. The overall study: Samples representing acute and convalescent COVID-19 were sourced from the United States, Italy and Spain. Sources were T cells, B-cell-depleted T cells, or PBMCs; the material itself was cDNA or gDNA.

CDR1 and CDR2 (germline): MNHEY, SVGAGI. CDR3 length: 16 residues. Trimming took off 4 bases at V and 2 bases at J, with 17 bases between the two ends. How the authors handled the data: It was from reference gene primer amplification that nucleated cell counts were estimated. The repertoire was sequenced with immunoSEQ multiplex PCR; TCRdb's copy has only in-frame clones and lacks some. That table supplies the V and J calls and clone size; D and trimming were determined from the DNA. The table lists about 200,000 clones, approximately 85% of them singletons. The TCR comes from a woman in her 70s with COVID-19, enrolled during active disease. The specimen sequenced was peripheral blood. The chain links TRBV6-5 to TRBJ1-2; D is ambiguous. CDR3 nucleotide sequence: TGTGCCAGCAGTTCCCCACGAGGGCCTCGAAACTATGGCTACACCTTC. Translating gives CASSSPRGPRNYGYTF.